One T cell receptor beta chain is described in this entry. This sample was taken from a study of blood T cell repertoires in COVID-19. Assay used: immunoSEQ multiplex PCR; TCRdb lists only in-frame clones, some missing. The table records some 700,000 clones, 90% of them present only once. Germline lookup yields CDR1 GTSNPN and CDR2 SVGIG (reference sequence). V lost 4 bases and J 2 bases, leaving 9 bases between the germline ends. This CDR3 contains 13 residues. This rearrangement joins TRBV30 to TRBJ2-1; D is perhaps TRBD1 (6 bases). This TCR was recovered from a woman aged 18 to 35 with acute or convalescent COVID-19. Sequencing used peripheral blood. CDR3 in amino acids: CAWNQGPYNEQFF. CDR3 DNA sequence: TGTGCCTGGAATCAGGGGCCCTACAATGAGCAGTTCTTC.